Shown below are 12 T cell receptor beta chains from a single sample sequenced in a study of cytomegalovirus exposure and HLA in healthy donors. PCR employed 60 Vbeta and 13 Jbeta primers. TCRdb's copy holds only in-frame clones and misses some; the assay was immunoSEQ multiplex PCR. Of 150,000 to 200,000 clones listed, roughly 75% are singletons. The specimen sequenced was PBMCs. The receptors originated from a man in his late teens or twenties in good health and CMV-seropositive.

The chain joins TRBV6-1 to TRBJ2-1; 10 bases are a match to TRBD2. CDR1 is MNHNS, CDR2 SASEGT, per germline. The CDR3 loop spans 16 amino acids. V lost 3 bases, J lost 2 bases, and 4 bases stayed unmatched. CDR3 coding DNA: TGTGCCAGCAGTGATTGGGGGACTAGCGCCTACAATGAGCAGTTCTTC. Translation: CASSDWGTSAYNEQFF.

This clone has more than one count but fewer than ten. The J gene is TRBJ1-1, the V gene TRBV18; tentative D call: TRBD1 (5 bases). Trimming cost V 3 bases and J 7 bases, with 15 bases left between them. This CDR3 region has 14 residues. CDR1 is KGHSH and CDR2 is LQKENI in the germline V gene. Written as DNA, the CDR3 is TGTGCCAGCTCACCGGTTCATGGGAGGGGTGAAGCTTTCTTT. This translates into CASSPVHGRGEAFF.

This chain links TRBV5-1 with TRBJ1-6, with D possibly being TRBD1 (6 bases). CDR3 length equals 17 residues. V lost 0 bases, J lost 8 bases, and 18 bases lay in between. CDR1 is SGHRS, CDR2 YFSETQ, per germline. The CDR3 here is CASSLGLGRGAYSPLHF. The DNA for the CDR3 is TGCGCCAGCAGCTTGGGTCTTGGCAGGGGCGCCTATTCACCCCTCCACTTT.

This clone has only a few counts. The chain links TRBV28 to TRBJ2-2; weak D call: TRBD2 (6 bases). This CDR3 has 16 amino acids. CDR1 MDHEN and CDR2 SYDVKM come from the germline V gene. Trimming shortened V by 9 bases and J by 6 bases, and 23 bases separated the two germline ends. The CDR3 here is CASNTGGTERPGELFF. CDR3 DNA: TGTGCCAGTAATACCGGCGGGACGGAGAGACCCGGGGAGCTGTTTTTT.

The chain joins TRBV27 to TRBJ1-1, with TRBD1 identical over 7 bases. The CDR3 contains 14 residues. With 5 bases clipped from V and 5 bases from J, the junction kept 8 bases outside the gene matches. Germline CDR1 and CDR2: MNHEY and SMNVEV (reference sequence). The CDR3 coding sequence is TGTGCCAGCAGTCCGTACAGGGGACGGACTGAAGCTTTCTTT. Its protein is CASSPYRGRTEAFF.

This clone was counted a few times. The CDR3 here is CASSDRRGRANVLTF. CDR3 DNA sequence: TGTGCCAGCAGTGACCGCAGGGGGCGGGCCAACGTCCTGACTTTC. The chain couples TRBV2 to TRBJ2-6; 8 bases map to TRBD1. This CDR3 comprises 15 residues. The trim removed 3 bases at V and 5 bases at J, leaving 3 bases unmatched. Germline V gene lookup returns CDR1 SNHLY and CDR2 FYNNEI.

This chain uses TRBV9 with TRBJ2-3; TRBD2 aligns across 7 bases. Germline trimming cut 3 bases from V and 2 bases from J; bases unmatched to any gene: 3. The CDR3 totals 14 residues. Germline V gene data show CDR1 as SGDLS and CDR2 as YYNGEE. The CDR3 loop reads CASSGLAATDTQYF. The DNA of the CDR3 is TGTGCCAGCAGCGGGCTAGCGGCCACAGATACGCAGTATTTT.

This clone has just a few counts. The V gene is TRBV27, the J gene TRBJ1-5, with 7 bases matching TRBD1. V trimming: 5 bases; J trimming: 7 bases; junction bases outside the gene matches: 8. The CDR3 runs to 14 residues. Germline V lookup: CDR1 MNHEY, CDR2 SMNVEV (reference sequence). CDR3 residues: CASSANRGGQPQHF. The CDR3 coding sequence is TGTGCCAGCAGTGCAAACAGGGGCGGGCAGCCCCAGCATTTT.

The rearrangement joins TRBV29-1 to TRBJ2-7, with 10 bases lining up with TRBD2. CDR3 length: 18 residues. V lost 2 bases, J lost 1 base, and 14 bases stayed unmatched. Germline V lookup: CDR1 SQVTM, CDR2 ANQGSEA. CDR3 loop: CSVESPERTSGGSYEQYF. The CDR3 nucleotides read TGCAGCGTTGAATCCCCAGAAAGGACTAGCGGAGGATCCTACGAGCAGTACTTC.

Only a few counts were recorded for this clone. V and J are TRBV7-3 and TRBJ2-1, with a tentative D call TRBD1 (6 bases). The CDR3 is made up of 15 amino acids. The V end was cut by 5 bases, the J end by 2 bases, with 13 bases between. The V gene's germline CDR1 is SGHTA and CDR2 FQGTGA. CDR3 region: CASSPQGSAYNEQFF. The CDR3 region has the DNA TGTGCCAGCAGCCCCCAGGGGTCGGCCTACAATGAGCAGTTCTTC.

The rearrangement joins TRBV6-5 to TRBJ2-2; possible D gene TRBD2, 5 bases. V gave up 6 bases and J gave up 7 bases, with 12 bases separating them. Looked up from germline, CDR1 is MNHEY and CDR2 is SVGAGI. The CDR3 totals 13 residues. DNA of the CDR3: TGTGCCAGCAGCTCCGGACTGTACGGGGAGCTGTTTTTT. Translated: CASSSGLYGELFF.

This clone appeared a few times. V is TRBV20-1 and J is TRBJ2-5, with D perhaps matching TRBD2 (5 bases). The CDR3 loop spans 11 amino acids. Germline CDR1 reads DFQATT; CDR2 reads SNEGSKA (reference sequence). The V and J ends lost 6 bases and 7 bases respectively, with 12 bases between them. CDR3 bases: TGCAGTGCGGCTCGGGGTACGACCCAGTACTTC. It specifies CSAARGTTQYF.